The rows below give T cell receptor beta chains drawn from one sample of a study of CD8 T cells in Susac syndrome. TCRdb recomputed calls from the immunoSEQ multiplex PCR reads with MiXCR, one row per CDR3 protein. Of about 210,000 distinct CDR3 sequences listed, 95% were seen once; the top ten hold roughly 0.1%. The sequencing sample was made of CD4+ T cells from PBMCs. All receptors derive from a human donor with multiple sclerosis. Both conserved end residues are part of each CDR3. Fields, in order: D gene, clone size, V gene, J gene, CDR3 DNA, CDR3 protein. D genes are given only for firm matches. Size is stated for part of the rows, as once, few or many counts, or as a class when the clone is expanded.

-,-,TRBV19,TRBJ1-2,TGTGCCAGTAAGGAGGTTAGCTATGGCTACACCTTC,CASKEVSYGYTF
-,-,TRBV7-8,TRBJ2-7,TGTGCCAGCAGCTTCGATTATTACGAGCAGTACTTC,CASSFDYYEQYF
-,-,TRBV28,TRBJ2-5,TGTGCCAGCAGTTCCGCACAGGGTGGCAAGGAGACCCAGTACTTC,CASSSAQGGKETQYF
-,-,TRBV27,TRBJ1-1,TGTGCCAGCAGTTTACGGGGACCGACCAACACTGAAGCTTTCTTT,CASSLRGPTNTEAFF
-,-,TRBV28,TRBJ2-1,TGTGCCAGCAGTTTATGGGTTGAGCAGTTCTTC,CASSLWVEQFF
-,-,TRBV29-1,TRBJ2-1,TGCAGCGTTGAGTTCCGGGGGCCAGGCAATGAGCAGTTCTTC,CSVEFRGPGNEQFF
-,once,TRBV6-2/TRBV6-3,TRBJ2-7,TGTGCCAGCAGTCCAGCGCACGAGCAGTACTTC,CASSPAHEQYF
-,-,TRBV4-1,TRBJ1-1,TGCGCCAGCAGCTCATACAGGGTGTTGGACACTGAAGCTTTCTTT,CASSSYRVLDTEAFF
-,-,TRBV28,TRBJ2-5,TGTGCCAGCAGTTCCCGGGCAGGGATAGAGACCCAGTACTTC,CASSSRAGIETQYF
-,-,TRBV20-1,TRBJ1-1,TGCAGTGCTACAACCGGGACACCTCTGTCAGCTTTCTTT,CSATTGTPLSAFF
-,-,TRBV20-1,TRBJ2-1,TGCAGTGCTAGAGATTTGCGGGCCAGCTCCTACAATGAGCAGTTCTTC,CSARDLRASSYNEQFF
TRBD1,-,TRBV6-1,TRBJ1-3,TGTGCCAGCGGTACCCAACAGGGGGCGAGTCATTCTGGAAACACCATATATTTT,CASGTQQGASHSGNTIYF
TRBD1,-,TRBV20-1,TRBJ2-7,TGCAGTGCCACCCCGGCAGGGGGCGTTTACGAGCAGTACTTC,CSATPAGGVYEQYF
-,-,TRBV6-1,TRBJ2-3,TGTGCCAGCAGCTCCCCCCGGCGAGAGAGCACAGATACGCAGTATTTT,CASSSPRRESTDTQYF
TRBD2,-,TRBV3-1,TRBJ2-7,TGTGCCAGCAGCCCCCAGGTCGGGAGGATGTTGGAGCAGTACTTC,CASSPQVGRMLEQYF
-,once,TRBV20-1,TRBJ1-2,TGCAGTGCTACCCGCGACATGGTAGCAGATGGCTACACCTTC,CSATRDMVADGYTF
TRBD1,-,TRBV25-1,TRBJ2-7,TGTGCCAGCAGGGGCTCGGGGGGACAGGGCTACGAGCAGTACTTC,CASRGSGGQGYEQYF